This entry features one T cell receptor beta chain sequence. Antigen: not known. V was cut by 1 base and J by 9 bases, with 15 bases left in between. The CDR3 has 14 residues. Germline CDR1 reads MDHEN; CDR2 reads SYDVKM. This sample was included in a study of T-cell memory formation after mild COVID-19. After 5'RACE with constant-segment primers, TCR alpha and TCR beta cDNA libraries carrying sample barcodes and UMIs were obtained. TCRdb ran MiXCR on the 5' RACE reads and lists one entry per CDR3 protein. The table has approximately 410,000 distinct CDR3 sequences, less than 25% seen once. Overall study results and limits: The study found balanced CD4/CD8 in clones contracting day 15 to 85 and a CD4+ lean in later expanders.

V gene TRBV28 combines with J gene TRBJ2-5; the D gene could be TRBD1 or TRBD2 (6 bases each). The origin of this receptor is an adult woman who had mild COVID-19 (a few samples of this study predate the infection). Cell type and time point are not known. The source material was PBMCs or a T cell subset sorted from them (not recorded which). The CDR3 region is CASSLLQGGGSQYF. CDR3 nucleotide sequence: TGTGCCAGCAGTTTATTACAGGGAGGAGGTTCCCAGTACTTC.